Each of the 20 T cell receptor beta chains below was sequenced from the same sample in a study of blood T cell repertoires in COVID-19 (dated by TCRdb to between 2020 and 2021). Library prep was done by the immunoSEQ multiplex PCR assay. The immuneACCESS repertoire file appears here via TCRdb, limited to in-frame rearrangements. These files lack a portion of the clones; in checked studies, under half of the deficit traces to unresolved V genes, and the cause of the others is not known. A total of approximately 300,000 clones appear in this sample, about 90% of them only once. 11% of the sample comes from the top ten. The sample consisted of peripheral blood. Source of these receptors: a woman aged 25 to 45 with COVID-19, enrolled during active disease.

The V gene is TRBV19, the J gene TRBJ1-4, with TRBD1 as a possible D gene (5 bases). The CDR3 sequence is 13 residues long. The germline CDR1 and CDR2 sequences are LNHDA and SQIVND (reference sequence). Trimming removed 8 bases at V and 8 bases at J, with 15 bases between. This chain's CDR3 is CASFQGGTEKLFF. CDR3 nucleotides: TGTGCCAGTTTTCAAGGCGGGACCGAAAAACTGTTTTTT.

The V call is TRBV2, the J call TRBJ2-7; D is ambiguous. The germline V gene has CDR1 SNHLY and CDR2 FYNNEI. V was trimmed by 5 bases and J by 1 base, leaving 9 bases between them. The CDR3 extends over 13 amino acids. The DNA for the CDR3 is TGTGCCAGCAGTTTAGTGCCTTCCTACGAGCAGTACTTC. It translates to CASSLVPSYEQYF. The variable domain in full, with the rest retrieved from reference TRBV2 and TRBJ2-7, is EPEVTQTPSHQVTQMGQEVILRCVPISNHLYFYWYRQILGQKVEFLVSFYNNEISEKSEIFDDQFSVERPDGSNFTLKIRSTKLEDSAMYFCASSLVPSYEQYFGPGTRLTVT.

The chain employs TRBV9 and TRBJ2-7; a weak D match, TRBD2 (6 bases). V lost 3 bases to trimming and J lost 6 bases, with 16 bases between them. The CDR3 loop spans 14 amino acids. Germline assignment: CDR1 SGDLS and CDR2 YYNGEE. The CDR3 DNA reads TGTGCCAGCAGCGAAGGGACTTCAACCGCCGAGCAGTACTTC. It specifies CASSEGTSTAEQYF.

V usage is TRBV10-3 and J usage is TRBJ1-5; D is unclear. The germline gives CDR1 ENHRY, CDR2 SYGVKD. CDR3 length: 12 amino acids. Trimming pared 3 bases from V and 4 bases from J, leaving 4 bases between. For the CDR3, the DNA is TGTGCCATCAGTGACGGTAATCAGCCCCAGCATTTT. The encoded protein is CAISDGNQPQHF.

The table lists this clone with a count of one. This chain links TRBV10-2 with TRBJ1-1, with TRBD1 as a possible D gene (5 bases). V lost 4 bases and J lost 3, with 12 bases in between. The CDR3 has 14 residues. Germline CDR1 reads WSHSY; CDR2 reads SAAADI. CDR3 sequence (DNA): TGCGCCAGCAGTGTCGCCAGGGCCGACACTGAAGCTTTCTTT. Its translation is CASSVARADTEAFF.

This clone occurred a few times. The same CDR3 also results from other DNA sequences found in this sample. CDR3 DNA sequence: TGTGCCAGCAGTCCGGGACAGCGCAATCAGCCCCAGCATTTT. Protein product: CASSPGQRNQPQHF. The chain recombines TRBV28 with TRBJ1-5; 7 positions match TRBD1. V shed 5 bases and J 2 bases; nucleotides not matched to a gene: 3. CDR1 and CDR2 (germline): MDHEN, SYDVKM. The CDR3 runs 14 residues.

The chain is built from TRBV4-2 and TRBJ2-7, with D perhaps TRBD2 (6 bases). The CDR3 is 13 amino acids. Germline CDR1 and CDR2: LGHNA and YNFKEQ. Trimming shortened V by 5 bases and J by 4 bases, and 12 bases separated the two germline ends. CDR3 DNA: TGTGCCAGCAGCGAACGGGAGCGGTACGAGCAGTACTTC. The encoded protein is CASSERERYEQYF.

The V gene is TRBV6-1, the J gene TRBJ2-3, with a tentative D call TRBD2 (6 bases). This CDR3 comprises 13 residues. Trimming removed 1 base from V and 11 bases from J, with 13 bases in between. Germline CDR1 and CDR2: MNHNS and SASEGT. CDR3 nucleotide sequence: TGTGCCAGCAGTGAAGTGTTGGCGGGAAGGCAGTATTTT. Its translation is CASSEVLAGRQYF.

The chain joins TRBV24-1 to TRBJ1-4; D remains unclear. Trimming pared 10 bases from V and 8 bases from J, leaving 16 bases between. CDR3 length: 13 amino acids. Germline CDR1 and CDR2: KGHDR and SFDVKD. CDR3 protein: CATGTPLEEKLFF. For the CDR3, the DNA is TGTGCCACTGGAACGCCGTTGGAGGAAAAACTGTTTTTT.

This chain joins TRBV5-1 and TRBJ2-5, with 7 bases matching TRBD1. This CDR3 has 17 residues. The V and J ends lost 0 bases and 3 bases, in that order; junction bases with no gene match: 11. The germline V gene has CDR1 SGHRS and CDR2 YFSETQ. The CDR3 protein is CASSLEGARSVKETQYF. The CDR3 DNA follows: TGCGCCAGCAGCTTGGAGGGGGCTCGGTCCGTTAAAGAGACCCAGTACTTC.

This chain uses TRBV4-3 with TRBJ1-1; D not resolved. Germline V gene data show CDR1 as LGHNA and CDR2 as YSLEER. This CDR3 comprises 15 residues. V was shortened by 0 bases and J by 1 base, with 9 bases between the two germline ends. DNA of the CDR3: TGCGCCAGCAGCCAAGATTCATCCGGGAACACTGAAGCTTTCTTT. Its protein product is CASSQDSSGNTEAFF.

The genes are TRBV15 and TRBJ2-1; 7 bases line up with TRBD2. CDR1 is LNHNV, CDR2 YYDKDF, per germline (reference sequence). This CDR3 is built from 15 residues. Trimming at V came to 0 bases and at J to 4 bases, leaving 3 bases not matched to a gene. The CDR3 region is CATSRDGREYNEQFF. The DNA for the CDR3 is TGTGCCACCAGCAGAGATGGGCGGGAGTACAATGAGCAGTTCTTC. The whole variable domain, filled in from reference TRBV15 and TRBJ2-1, reads DAMVIQNPRYQVTQFGKPVTLSCSQTLNHNVMYWYQQKSSQAPKLLFHYYDKDFNNEADTPDNFQSRRPNTSFCFLDIRSPGLGDTAMYLCATSRDGREYNEQFFGPGTRLTVL.

V usage is TRBV29-1 and J usage is TRBJ1-1; D gene ambiguous. The CDR3 is made up of 13 amino acids. V lost 5 bases and J lost 6, with 16 bases in between. Germline V CDR1 and CDR2: SQVTM, ANQGSEA. Here the CDR3 DNA reads TGCAGCGTTAAAAGACTAGATGTGGCTGAAGCTTTCTTT. Protein: CSVKRLDVAEAFF.

This clone was observed a few times. The J gene is TRBJ1-3, the V gene TRBV30; D is ambiguous. With 0 bases removed from V and 2 bases from J, the gap between germline ends came to 11 bases. This CDR3 spans 15 amino acids. Germline CDR1 GTSNPN, CDR2 SVGIG (reference sequence). DNA of the CDR3: TGTGCCTGGAGTGTAAGGAGTCTAACTGGAAACACCATATATTTT. It encodes CAWSVRSLTGNTIYF.

CDR3: CATSDFLQGSAYEQYF. The CDR3 nucleotides are TGTGCCACCAGTGATTTTCTCCAGGGGAGCGCCTACGAGCAGTACTTC. The V gene is TRBV24-1, the J gene TRBJ2-7, with D possibly being TRBD1 (6 bases). Deletions cut 1 base from V and 2 bases from J, with 14 bases between. CDR1 is KGHDR and CDR2 is SFDVKD in the germline V gene. The CDR3 consists of 16 residues.

The V call is TRBV6-2 or TRBV6-3, the J call TRBJ2-7; 10 positions agree with TRBD1. The J segment lost 3 bases and the V segment lost 0 bases, leaving 5 bases of the junction unmatched. The CDR3 loop spans 16 amino acids. Germline V gene data show CDR1 as MNHEY and CDR2 as SVGEGT. The CDR3 DNA follows: TGTGCCAGCAGTTACTCGTCCGGACAGGGGGACTACGAGCAGTACTTC. Translation gives CASSYSSGQGDYEQYF.

The chain combines TRBV10-1 with TRBJ1-4; D perhaps matches TRBD1 (5 bases). V gave up 11 bases and J gave up 6 bases, with 22 bases separating them. This CDR3 region has 15 residues. Germline CDR1 and CDR2: WNHNN and SYGVQD (reference sequence). The CDR3 is CAHDGRSGTDEKLFF. CDR3 coding DNA: TGCGCCCACGACGGAAGATCGGGGACTGATGAAAAACTGTTTTTT.

The chain employs TRBV27 and TRBJ2-5; 8 bases map to TRBD2. V shed 6 bases, J shed 5 bases, and the junction held 11 bases outside the gene matches. This CDR3 has 15 amino acids. CDR1 is MNHEY and CDR2 is SMNVEV in the germline V gene (reference sequence). The CDR3 bases are TGTGCCAGCAGAATGGGCGGGAGGTGGTCGGAGACCCAGTACTTC. Protein sequence: CASRMGGRWSETQYF.

The chain joins TRBV24-1 to TRBJ2-6; D unresolved. V was trimmed by 4 bases and J by 3 bases, leaving 6 bases between them. This CDR3 comprises 14 residues. Germline CDR1 is KGHDR and CDR2 is SFDVKD. Here the CDR3 DNA reads TGTGCCACCAGTGACACAGTTGGGGCCAACGTCCTGACTTTC. It specifies CATSDTVGANVLTF.

A few counts support this clone. The chain joins TRBV2 to TRBJ1-4, with 8 bases lining up with TRBD1. CDR3 length equals 13 residues. With 6 bases clipped from V and 8 bases from J, the junction kept 5 bases outside the gene matches. The V gene's germline CDR1 is SNHLY and CDR2 FYNNEI. The CDR3 region is CASRYRTGEKLFF. DNA for the CDR3: TGTGCCAGCAGGTATAGGACAGGGGAAAAACTGTTTTTT.